This TCR beta chain was identified in a study of chemoradiotherapy in HPV16-positive cancers. Points from the study as a whole: In HPV16-positive patients, HPV-responsive T-cell expansion tracked better recurrence-free survival. Candidate HPV-specific clones and E7-related TCR motifs grew in tumor during treatment.

With respect to this clone: The antigen is undetermined.

Method: immunoSEQ multiplex PCR; TCRdb's copy keeps in-frame clones and lacks some. The sample includes some 9,100 clones, 65% to 85% of them seen just once. This CDR3 contains 12 residues. Trimming took off 2 bases at V and 7 bases at J, with 9 bases between the two ends. Germline CDR1 reads SGHDT; CDR2 reads YYEEEE. The chain is built from TRBV5-6 and TRBJ1-2; D ambiguous. The source material was blood, sampled from a patient who underwent chemoradiotherapy. This clonotype was sampled from a human donor with HPV-associated anogenital cancer. The CDR3 DNA reads as TGTGCCAGCAGCTTTGAGGCGTCTGGCTACACCTTC. It codes for CASSFEASGYTF.